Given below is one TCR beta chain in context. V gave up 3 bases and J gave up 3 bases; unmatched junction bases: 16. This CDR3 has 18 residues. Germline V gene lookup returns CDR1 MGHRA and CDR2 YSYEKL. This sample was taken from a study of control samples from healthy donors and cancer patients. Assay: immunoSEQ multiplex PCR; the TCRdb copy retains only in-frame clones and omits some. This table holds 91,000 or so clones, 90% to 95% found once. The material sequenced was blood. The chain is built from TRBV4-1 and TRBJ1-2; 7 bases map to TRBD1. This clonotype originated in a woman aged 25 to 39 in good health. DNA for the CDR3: TGCGCCAGCAGCCAGGGAACAGACCCGGGACAGAATTACTATGGCTACACCTTC. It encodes CASSQGTDPGQNYYGYTF.